These 17 T cell receptor beta chains originate from one sample sequenced in a study of cytomegalovirus exposure and HLA in healthy donors. Primers for the PCR totalled 60 Vbeta and 13 Jbeta. Sequencing used immunoSEQ multiplex PCR; TCRdb keeps in-frame clones, though not all of them. The sample contains 150,000 to 200,000 clones, roughly four fifths of which appear only once. The sample taken for sequencing was PBMCs. These receptors originate from a man aged 45-65 years in good health and CMV-seronegative.

The chain is built from TRBV7-3 and TRBJ1-2, with D possibly matching TRBD1 (5 bases). The V end lost 5 bases, the J end lost 6 bases, and 16 bases lay between the germline ends. Germline loops: CDR1 SGHTA, CDR2 FQGTGA. This CDR3 is built from 14 residues. CDR3 sequence (DNA): TGTGCCAGCAGCCCCCGGGGGGGAAGAGATGGCTACACCTTC. Translation: CASSPRGGRDGYTF. The full variable domain, rest sourced from reference TRBV7-3 and TRBJ1-2, is GAGVSQTPSNKVTEKGKYVELRCDPISGHTALYWYRQSLGQGPEFLIYFQGTGAADDSGLPNDRFFAVRPEGSVSTLKIQRTERGDSAVYLCASSPRGGRDGYTFGSGTRLTVV.

This clone was seen a handful of times. The gene calls are TRBV6-1 and TRBJ2-3; D unresolved. This CDR3 has 14 residues. With 6 bases removed from V and 2 bases from J, the gap between germline ends came to 12 bases. CDR1 MNHNS and CDR2 SASEGT come from the germline V gene. CDR3 sequence (DNA): TGTGCCAGCAGGGTACTCGAAAACACAGATACGCAGTATTTT. Amino acids: CASRVLENTDTQYF.

V usage is TRBV5-1 and J usage is TRBJ2-5, with TRBD2 matching over 10 bases. V trimming: 4 bases; J trimming: 5 bases; junction bases outside the gene matches: 14. The CDR3 runs to 17 residues. In germline, CDR1 is SGHRS, CDR2 YFSETQ. The CDR3 DNA sequence: TGCGCCAGCAGCAGGGACCGTCTAGCGGGAGCAGGCGAGACCCAGTACTTC. Residues: CASSRDRLAGAGETQYF.

The rearrangement links TRBV9 to TRBJ1-6; a possible D gene is TRBD1 (5 bases). Trimming stripped 0 bases from V and 9 bases from J, with 10 bases between. Germline CDR1 reads SGDLS; CDR2 reads YYNGEE. The CDR3 has 14 amino acids. The CDR3 coding sequence is TGTGCCAGCAGCGTAGGCAGGGTCGGTTCACCCCTCCACTTT. Protein sequence: CASSVGRVGSPLHF.

This clone has only a few counts. CDR3 nucleotide sequence: TGCGCCAGCAGCTTGGAAGGGAGCAACACCATATATTTT. It translates to CASSLEGSNTIYF. V and J are TRBV5-1 and TRBJ1-3; the D is unclear. In germline, CDR1 is SGHRS, CDR2 YFSETQ. This CDR3 contains 13 residues. V lost 0 bases and J lost 7, with 8 bases in between.

The CDR3 region has the DNA TGTGCCAGCAGTTTCCCCGGGACAGGCACTAGGCCCCAGCATTTT. Its translation: CASSFPGTGTRPQHF. V and J are TRBV28 and TRBJ1-5, with TRBD1 matching 8 bases. Looked up from germline, CDR1 is MDHEN and CDR2 is SYDVKM. J lost 9 bases, V lost 3 bases, and 10 bases had no gene match. The CDR3 runs 15 residues.

The chain joins TRBV18 to TRBJ1-5; the D is unclear. Germline values: CDR1 KGHSH, CDR2 LQKENI. Trimming removed 3 bases at V and 2 bases at J, with 8 bases between. CDR3 length: 14 residues. The CDR3 loop is CASSPEGGNQPQHF. The CDR3 nucleotides read TGTGCCAGCTCACCGGAGGGAGGCAATCAGCCCCAGCATTTT.

The J gene is TRBJ2-7, the V gene TRBV10-3; 11 bases map to TRBD2. Germline V lookup: CDR1 ENHRY, CDR2 SYGVKD. Losses at the gene ends were 4 bases for V and 7 bases for J; bases not matched to a gene: 6. The CDR3 is made up of 14 amino acids. The CDR3 DNA sequence: TGTGCCATCAGTGGTTCCCTAGCGGGAGGTGAGCAGTACTTC. It specifies CAISGSLAGGEQYF.

V usage is TRBV14 and J usage is TRBJ1-5, with 9 bases lining up with TRBD1. Germline lookup yields CDR1 SGHDN and CDR2 FVKESK. The trim removed 6 bases at V and 4 bases at J, leaving 7 bases unmatched. The CDR3 runs 15 residues. CDR3 DNA: TGTGCCAGCAGTCGCCCGGGACAGGGTAATCAGCCCCAGCATTTT. It specifies CASSRPGQGNQPQHF.

J is TRBJ2-7 and V is TRBV4-3, with 9 positions matching TRBD2. CDR1 and CDR2 (germline): LGHNA, YSLEER. V shed 0 bases and J 3 bases; nucleotides not matched to a gene: 9. This CDR3 contains 17 residues. The CDR3 DNA follows: TGCGCCAGCAGCCAAGAAAGGAGCGGGAGGTTCCACTACGAGCAGTACTTC. Protein: CASSQERSGRFHYEQYF.

The DNA for the CDR3 is TGTGCCAGCAGTGAAACTAGGACTATGCCCCCGGAGGAAGCTTTCTTT. It encodes CASSETRTMPPEEAFF. The chain joins TRBV25-1 to TRBJ1-1; D is unclear. This CDR3 spans 16 amino acids. In germline, CDR1 is MGHDK, CDR2 SYGVNS. Deletions cut 2 bases from V and 8 bases from J, with 21 bases between.

The V and J genes are TRBV4-1 and TRBJ2-7; TRBD1 matches at 9 bases. There are 14 residues in the CDR3. J gave up 3 bases and V 4 bases, and 4 bases lay outside the gene matches. Germline V gene lookup returns CDR1 MGHRA and CDR2 YSYEKL. CDR3 amino acids: CASSLRDRDYEQYF. In nucleotides, the CDR3 is TGCGCCAGCAGCCTAAGGGACAGGGACTACGAGCAGTACTTC.

This clone was counted once. This sequence joins TRBV6-1 and TRBJ2-7; 10 nucleotides match TRBD1. Germline V gene lookup returns CDR1 MNHNS and CDR2 SASEGT. V trimming: 8 bases; J trimming: 7 bases; junction bases outside the gene matches: 8. This CDR3 is built from 13 residues. CDR3 residues: CASYRQGAWEQYF. Here the CDR3 DNA reads TGTGCCAGCTATCGACAGGGGGCATGGGAGCAGTACTTC.

This clone turned up a few times. The chain recombines TRBV2 with TRBJ2-7; weak D call: TRBD1 (5 bases). Per germline, CDR1 SNHLY and CDR2 FYNNEI. CDR3 length equals 13 residues. Trimming took 4 bases from V and 3 from J, leaving 10 bases between them. CDR3 nucleotides: TGTGCCAGCAGTGGGCAGGGCTTCTACGAGCAGTACTTC. Residues: CASSGQGFYEQYF.

V and J are TRBV4-2 and TRBJ2-7; D is perhaps TRBD1 (5 bases). This CDR3 has 13 residues. From germline, CDR1 is LGHNA and CDR2 YNFKEQ. V was pared by 3 bases and J by 3 bases, with 9 bases between. CDR3 in amino acids: CASSHHDSYEQYF. The CDR3 nucleotides read TGTGCCAGCAGCCACCACGACAGCTACGAGCAGTACTTC.

The chain couples TRBV11-2 to TRBJ2-5; D possibly corresponds to TRBD1 (6 bases). The J call is doubtful: the DNA matches TRBJ2-7 better. This CDR3 comprises 15 residues. Looked up from germline, CDR1 is SGHAT and CDR2 is FQNNGV. CDR3 coding DNA: TGTGCCAGCAGCATGACAGGAGATGGTTCCTACGAGCAGTACTTC. Translation: CASSMTGDGSYEQYF.

V usage is TRBV5-4 and J usage is TRBJ1-3; 11 bases are a match to TRBD1. CDR1 SGHNT and CDR2 YYREEE come from the germline V gene (reference sequence). V lost 4 bases, J lost 8 bases, and 14 bases stayed unmatched. The CDR3 is made up of 17 amino acids. The CDR3 region is CASSRTGGRLHGDTIYF. DNA for the CDR3: TGTGCCAGCAGCCGGACAGGGGGCAGACTGCATGGGGACACCATATATTTT.